These T cell receptor beta chains were read from a single sample in a study of early T cells in non-severe SARS-CoV-2 infection. MiXCR was run by TCRdb on the 5' RACE reads, yielding one entry per CDR3 protein. Of around 67,000 distinct CDR3 sequences in the sample, about an eighth were seen once. The sample taken for sequencing was whole blood. All receptors derive from an adult who was a healthcare worker with PCR-confirmed SARS-CoV-2 infection or an uninfected control (not recorded which). The CDR3 runs from the conserved cysteine through the conserved F or W. D genes are given only for firm matches. A row's size may be missing; if present it is once, few, many or a size class.

clone_size	v_call	j_call	d_call	cdr3_aa	cdr3_nt
few	TRBV5-4	TRBJ1-2	NA	CASSFMGADGYTF	TGTGCCAGCAGCTTTATGGGGGCGGATGGCTACACCTTC
NA	TRBV20-1	TRBJ2-3	TRBD2	CSASYTIAGGRTDTQYF	TGCAGTGCTAGTTACACGATAGCGGGGGGGCGAACAGATACGCAGTATTTT
few	TRBV29-1	TRBJ1-2	NA	CSVKVDYGYTF	TGCAGCGTAAAAGTGGATTATGGCTACACCTTC
many	TRBV11-2	TRBJ2-4	TRBD1	CASSPTPGQGATIQYF	TGTGCCAGCAGCCCGACGCCTGGACAGGGGGCGACCATTCAGTACTTC
few	TRBV5-1	TRBJ1-6	TRBD1	CASSLGQGTDNSPLHF	TGCGCCAGCAGCTTGGGTCAGGGGACAGATAATTCACCCCTCCACTTT
many	TRBV28	TRBJ1-1	TRBD1	CASRMTGEGTEAFF	TGTGCCAGCAGGATGACAGGGGAGGGAACTGAAGCTTTCTTT
NA	TRBV6-1	TRBJ1-4	NA	CASSEAGEILFF	TGTGCCAGCAGTGAAGCCGGCGAGATACTGTTTTTT
many	TRBV3-1	TRBJ2-7	TRBD2	CASSHIFAGGEQYF	TGTGCCAGCAGCCACATTTTTGCGGGGGGAGAGCAGTACTTC
NA	TRBV12-3/TRBV12-4	TRBJ1-6	TRBD1	CASSSTQGRDSPLHF	TGTGCCAGCAGTTCCACACAGGGGCGAGATTCACCCCTCCACTTT
NA	TRBV7-2	TRBJ1-3	NA	CASSVWTDQNTIYF	TGTGCCAGCAGCGTATGGACAGACCAAAACACCATATATTTT
NA	TRBV4-1	TRBJ2-7	NA	CASSQFSAVYEQYF	TGCGCCAGCAGCCAATTTTCGGCCGTCTACGAGCAGTACTTC
few	TRBV5-5	TRBJ1-5	NA	CASSRTTSGPQHF	TGTGCCAGCAGCCGGACGACGTCGGGGCCCCAGCATTTT
many	TRBV5-4	TRBJ2-1	NA	CASSLAGFYEQFF	TGTGCCAGCAGCTTGGCGGGTTTTTATGAGCAGTTCTTC
NA	TRBV29-1	TRBJ2-1	NA	CSGSRDYNEQFF	TGCAGCGGCAGCCGGGACTACAATGAGCAGTTCTTC
many	TRBV4-1	TRBJ2-7	NA	CASSQDGRESYEQYF	TGCGCCAGCAGCCAAGATGGCCGTGAATCCTACGAGCAGTACTTC
few	TRBV12-5	TRBJ2-7	TRBD1	CASGWTGGGNYEQYF	TGTGCTAGTGGATGGACAGGGGGTGGAAACTACGAGCAGTACTTC
many	TRBV5-6	TRBJ1-2	TRBD1	CASSLDRGNGVSYGYTF	TGTGCCAGCAGCTTGGACAGGGGTAACGGAGTCAGCTATGGCTACACCTTC
NA	TRBV29-1	TRBJ1-5	NA	CSVHDGNQPQHF	TGCAGCGTACATGACGGGAATCAGCCCCAGCATTTT
NA	TRBV5-5	TRBJ1-2	NA	CASSFDGYGYTF	TGTGCCAGCAGCTTCGACGGGTATGGCTACACCTTC
NA	TRBV10-3	TRBJ1-2	NA	CAISDGPYGYTF	TGTGCCATCAGTGATGGACCCTATGGCTACACCTTC
many	TRBV5-1	TRBJ2-7	NA	CASRKQGDEQYF	TGCGCCAGCCGAAAACAGGGAGACGAGCAGTACTTC
NA	TRBV5-1	TRBJ2-7	NA	CASSPRSSGAYEQYF	TGCGCCAGCAGCCCGAGGAGTAGCGGAGCCTACGAGCAGTACTTC
NA	TRBV5-4	TRBJ2-5	NA	CASSSVRGAETQYF	TGTGCCAGCAGCTCTGTGAGGGGGGCAGAGACCCAGTACTTC
few	TRBV18	TRBJ1-1	NA	CASSLRDNTEAFF	TGTGCCAGCTCTCTCAGGGACAACACTGAAGCTTTCTTT